A single sample gave rise to the 10 T cell receptor beta chains below, sequenced in a study of shared clonotypes between healthy human individuals. Libraries were prepared by immunoSEQ multiplex PCR; TCRdb keeps only in-frame clonotypes and omits some of them. The sample consists of roughly 2,000,000 clones, around 93% of them appearing once. The naive CD8 population came from CD45RO-negative cells selected for CCR7, without terminally differentiated effector memory CD45RA+ cells. Sample: naive CD8+ T cells from PBMCs. The receptors were sampled from a man aged 18 to 30 in good health. Some clones in this sample may be carry-over from other donors' samples.

This clone showed up just once. In DNA form, the CDR3 reads TGTGCCAGCAGTTTACTAGGGCAGGGGGGAAACACCATATATTTT. Translated, it gives CASSLLGQGGNTIYF. The V and J genes are TRBV27 and TRBJ1-3, with D perhaps matching TRBD1 (6 bases). Germline V gene lookup returns CDR1 MNHEY and CDR2 SMNVEV (reference sequence). The CDR3 has 15 residues. Trimming pared 2 bases from V and 4 bases from J, leaving 12 bases between.

This chain links TRBV4-1 with TRBJ2-7; D call uncertain. Trimming pared 3 bases from V and 1 base from J, leaving 7 bases between. The germline V gene has CDR1 MGHRA and CDR2 YSYEKL. The CDR3 consists of 13 residues. CDR3 bases: TGCGCCAGCAGCCACCCCATATCCTACGAGCAGTACTTC. It is translated as CASSHPISYEQYF.

This chain links TRBV5-1 with TRBJ2-7; tentative D call: TRBD2 (7 bases). This CDR3 is 15 amino acids long. V was trimmed by 7 bases and J by 2 bases, leaving 19 bases between them. Germline V gene data show CDR1 as SGHRS and CDR2 as YFSETQ. The chain's CDR3 is CASRLGGAGAYEQYF. The CDR3 DNA reads as TGCGCCAGCCGGTTGGGGGGCGCGGGAGCCTACGAGCAGTACTTC.

This sequence joins TRBV5-6 and TRBJ2-7, with TRBD1 matching 8 bases. Germline V gene sequence: CDR1 SGHDT, CDR2 YYEEEE. CDR3 length: 16 residues. V was pared by 4 bases and J by 2 bases, with 11 bases of the junction left unmatched. CDR3 loop: CASSPPRQGFAYEQYF. The CDR3 DNA sequence: TGTGCCAGCAGCCCCCCGCGACAGGGGTTCGCCTACGAGCAGTACTTC.

The rearrangement links TRBV29-1 to TRBJ2-3, with D unclear. This CDR3 has 15 residues. Germline loops: CDR1 SQVTM, CDR2 ANQGSEA. Trimming shortened V by 0 bases and J by 2 bases, and 12 bases separated the two germline ends. The DNA for the CDR3 is TGCAGCGTTGAAGAGGGCAGAGATCCCACAGATACGCAGTATTTT. Its translation: CSVEEGRDPTDTQYF.

The chain uses TRBV15 and TRBJ2-7, with D possibly matching TRBD2 (5 bases). Looked up from germline, CDR1 is LNHNV and CDR2 is YYDKDF (reference sequence). Trimming cost V 3 bases and J 5 bases, with 26 bases left between them. The CDR3 consists of 18 residues. The CDR3 reads CATSRSWRGSGPGDEQYF. Here the CDR3 DNA reads TGTGCCACCAGCAGGAGTTGGAGAGGGAGCGGCCCTGGCGACGAGCAGTACTTC.

A note on this clone: Other DNA sequences in this specimen translate into the identical CDR3. The chain couples TRBV2 to TRBJ2-7; D not certain. The V gene's germline CDR1 is SNHLY and CDR2 FYNNEI. The CDR3 is made up of 14 amino acids. Trimming pared 1 base from V and 3 bases from J, leaving 10 bases between. The chain's CDR3 is CASSEGPLSYEQYF. The CDR3 nucleotides are TGTGCCAGCAGTGAAGGTCCACTGAGCTACGAGCAGTACTTC.

This sequence joins TRBV9 and TRBJ2-2; TRBD1 is a possible D gene (6 bases). CDR3 length equals 17 residues. CDR1 and CDR2 from the germline V gene are SGDLS and YYNGEE. V lost 4 bases and J lost 0, with 16 bases in between. The CDR3 here is CASSHPSGTPNTGELFF. For the CDR3, the DNA is TGTGCCAGCAGCCACCCCTCCGGGACACCGAACACCGGGGAGCTGTTTTTT.

The V call is TRBV25-1, the J call TRBJ2-2; perhaps TRBD1 as D (5 bases). The CDR3 consists of 13 residues. V was clipped by 4 bases and J by 6 bases, with 9 bases between them. CDR1 and CDR2 from the germline V gene are MGHDK and SYGVNS. The CDR3 loop is CASSAVRAGELFF. DNA for the CDR3: TGTGCCAGCAGTGCTGTCAGGGCCGGGGAGCTGTTTTTT. Filled out from reference TRBV25-1 and TRBJ2-2, the complete variable domain reads EADIYQTPRYLVIGTGKKITLECSQTMGHDKMYWYQQDPGMELHLIHYSYGVNSTEKGDLSSESTVSRIRTEHFPLTLESARPSHTSQYLCASSAVRAGELFFGEGSRLTVL.

The chain is built from TRBV5-4 and TRBJ2-7, with 7 bases that match TRBD1. V shed 6 bases, J shed 2 bases, and the junction held 5 bases outside the gene matches. The CDR3 contains 13 residues. CDR1 SGHNT and CDR2 YYREEE come from the germline V gene (reference sequence). Here the CDR3 reads CASTFDRAYEQYF. DNA of the CDR3: TGTGCCAGCACCTTCGACAGGGCCTACGAGCAGTACTTC.